Below are 10 T cell receptor beta chains sequenced from a single sample in a study of technical replicates of blood from a handful of donors. Sequenced by immunoSEQ multiplex PCR; TCRdb stores in-frame clones only, minus some. The table shows under 65,000 clones, with around nine tenths occurring only once. Sequenced: PBMCs. Receptors were obtained from a human donor in good health. Some clones in this sample may be carry-over from other donors' samples.

This chain joins TRBV4-2 and TRBJ2-7, with D possibly matching TRBD2 (5 bases). Germline V gene lookup returns CDR1 LGHNA and CDR2 YNFKEQ. V shed 4 bases and J shed 6 bases, with 16 bases lying between them. The CDR3 covers 14 residues. The CDR3, as DNA: TGTGCCAGCAGCCCAGGTGAGGGCCGTGGCGAGCAGTACTTC. Amino acid sequence: CASSPGEGRGEQYF.

The V gene is TRBV6-9, the J gene TRBJ2-7; D is unresolved. Germline V CDR1 and CDR2: MNHGY, SVAAGI. This CDR3 contains 14 residues. With 0 bases removed from V and 2 bases from J, the gap between germline ends came to 8 bases. The CDR3 nucleotides read TGTGCCAGCAGTTATTCGCCAGGAACCTACGAGCAGTACTTC. Translated: CASSYSPGTYEQYF.

The chain uses TRBV18 and TRBJ1-1, with TRBD1 identical over 10 bases. CDR3 size: 13 residues. V trimming: 4 bases; J trimming: 5 bases; junction bases outside the gene matches: 1. Germline-derived CDR1 and CDR2 are KGHSH and LQKENI. This CDR3 reads CASSQDRGTEAFF. The CDR3, as DNA: TGTGCCAGCTCACAGGACAGGGGGACTGAAGCTTTCTTT.

The chain couples TRBV18 to TRBJ2-5, with D possibly matching TRBD1 (5 bases). V shed 3 bases and J shed 5 bases, with 13 bases lying between them. The CDR3 runs 14 residues. The germline V gene has CDR1 KGHSH and CDR2 LQKENI. The DNA of the CDR3 is TGTGCCAGCTCACCTCAGGGCCCGCAGGAGACCCAGTACTTC. Translating gives CASSPQGPQETQYF.

The gene calls are TRBV5-1 and TRBJ1-1; D gene uncertain. Trimming removed 0 bases from V and 3 bases from J, with 9 bases in between. CDR1 and CDR2 from the germline V gene are SGHRS and YFSETQ. The CDR3 contains 14 residues. CDR3 amino acids: CASSLVPRDTEAFF. The CDR3, as DNA: TGCGCCAGCAGCTTGGTGCCCCGGGACACTGAAGCTTTCTTT.

This rearrangement joins TRBV11-3 to TRBJ2-5, with TRBD2 identical over 13 bases. Trimming removed 1 base from V and 0 bases from J; junction bases left unmatched: 5. This CDR3 contains 18 residues. Germline V gene lookup returns CDR1 SGHNT and CDR2 YENEEA. The CDR3, as DNA: TGTGCCAGCAGCTTAGGACTAGCGGGAGGACTATACCAAGAGACCCAGTACTTC. Translating it yields CASSLGLAGGLYQETQYF. Drawing the rest from reference TRBV11-3 and TRBJ2-5, the complete variable domain is EAGVVQSPRYKIIEKKQPVAFWCNPISGHNTLYWYLQNLGQGPELLIRYENEEAVDDSQLPKDRFSAERLKGVDSTLKIQPAELGDSAVYLCASSLGLAGGLYQETQYFGPGTRLLVL.

The chain joins TRBV7-8 to TRBJ2-7; a possible D gene is TRBD1 (5 bases). Trimming shortened V by 4 bases and J by 3 bases, and 19 bases separated the two germline ends. Germline V gives CDR1 SGHVS, CDR2 FQNEAQ. The CDR3 totals 16 residues. DNA of the CDR3: TGTGCCAGCAGCTCTTGGGTGGACAATTCTGTCTACGAGCAGTACTTC. The encoded protein is CASSSWVDNSVYEQYF.

This chain links TRBV5-4 with TRBJ2-6; no firm D call. Between the trimmed V and J ends, which lost 0 bases and 4 bases, there was a span of 8 bases. The CDR3 extends over 15 amino acids. Germline-derived CDR1 and CDR2 are SGHNT and YYREEE (reference sequence). CDR3 sequence (DNA): TGTGCCAGCAGCTTGGCCGGGTTCGGGGCCAACGTCCTGACTTTC. Encoded protein: CASSLAGFGANVLTF.

This chain links TRBV5-4 with TRBJ2-3, with a tentative D call TRBD2 (6 bases). The CDR3 length is 14 residues. Trimming stripped 0 bases from V and 5 bases from J, with 10 bases between. In germline, CDR1 is SGHNT, CDR2 YYREEE (reference sequence). The chain's CDR3 is CASSLGGMGDTQYF. CDR3 in DNA: TGTGCCAGCAGCTTGGGCGGGATGGGAGATACGCAGTATTTT.

This clone was seen more than once but under ten times. This sequence joins TRBV6-6 and TRBJ2-3; 11 bases agree with TRBD2. The V gene end was trimmed by 5 bases and the J gene end by 6 bases; junction bases not matched to a gene: 7. CDR1 MNHNY and CDR2 SVGAGI come from the germline V gene (reference sequence). CDR3 length: 15 residues. The DNA of the CDR3 is TGTGCCAGCAGTATTAGCGGGGGGGCTTACGATACGCAGTATTTT. Encoded protein: CASSISGGAYDTQYF.